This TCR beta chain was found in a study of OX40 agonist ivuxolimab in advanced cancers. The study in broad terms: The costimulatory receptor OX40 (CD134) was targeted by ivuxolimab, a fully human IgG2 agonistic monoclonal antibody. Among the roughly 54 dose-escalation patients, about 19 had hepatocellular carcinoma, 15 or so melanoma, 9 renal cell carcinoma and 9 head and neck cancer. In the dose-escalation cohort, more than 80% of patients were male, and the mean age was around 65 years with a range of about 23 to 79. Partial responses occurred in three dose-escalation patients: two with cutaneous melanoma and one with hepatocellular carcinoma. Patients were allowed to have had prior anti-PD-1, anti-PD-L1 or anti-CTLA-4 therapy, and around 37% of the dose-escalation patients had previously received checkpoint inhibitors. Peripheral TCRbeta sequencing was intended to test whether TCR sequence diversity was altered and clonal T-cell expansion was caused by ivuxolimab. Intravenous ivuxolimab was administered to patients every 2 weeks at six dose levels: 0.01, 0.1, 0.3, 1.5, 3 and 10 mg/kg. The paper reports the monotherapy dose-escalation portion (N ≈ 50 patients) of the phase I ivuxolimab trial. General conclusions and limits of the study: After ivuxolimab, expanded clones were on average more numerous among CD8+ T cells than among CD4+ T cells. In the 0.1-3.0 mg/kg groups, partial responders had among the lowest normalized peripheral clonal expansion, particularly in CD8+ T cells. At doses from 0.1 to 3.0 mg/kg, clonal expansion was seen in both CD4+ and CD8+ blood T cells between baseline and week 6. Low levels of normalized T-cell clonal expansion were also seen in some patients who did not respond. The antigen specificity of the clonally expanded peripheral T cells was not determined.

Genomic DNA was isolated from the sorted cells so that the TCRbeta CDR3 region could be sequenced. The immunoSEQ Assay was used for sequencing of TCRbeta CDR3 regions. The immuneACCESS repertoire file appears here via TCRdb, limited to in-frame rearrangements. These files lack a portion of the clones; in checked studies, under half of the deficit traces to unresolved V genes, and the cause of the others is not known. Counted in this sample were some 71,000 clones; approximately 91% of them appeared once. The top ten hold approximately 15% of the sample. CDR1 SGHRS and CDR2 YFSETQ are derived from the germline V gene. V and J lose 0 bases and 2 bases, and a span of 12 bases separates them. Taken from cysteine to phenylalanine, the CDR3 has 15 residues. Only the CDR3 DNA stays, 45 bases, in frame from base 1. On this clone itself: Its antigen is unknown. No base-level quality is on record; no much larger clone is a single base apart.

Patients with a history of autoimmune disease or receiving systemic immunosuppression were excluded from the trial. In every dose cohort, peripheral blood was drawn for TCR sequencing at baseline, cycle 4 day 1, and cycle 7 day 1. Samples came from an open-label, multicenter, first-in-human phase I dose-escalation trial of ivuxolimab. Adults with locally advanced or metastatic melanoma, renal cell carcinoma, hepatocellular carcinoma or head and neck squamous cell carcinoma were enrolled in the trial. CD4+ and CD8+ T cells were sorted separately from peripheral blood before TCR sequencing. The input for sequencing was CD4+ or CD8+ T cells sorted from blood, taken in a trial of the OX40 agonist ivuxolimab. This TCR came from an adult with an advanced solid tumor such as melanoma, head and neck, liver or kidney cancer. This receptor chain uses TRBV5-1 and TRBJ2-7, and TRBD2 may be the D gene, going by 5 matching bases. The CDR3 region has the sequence CASSLGSAGTYEQYF. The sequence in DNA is TGCGCCAGCAGCTTGGGTAGCGCGGGTACCTACGAGCAGTACTTC. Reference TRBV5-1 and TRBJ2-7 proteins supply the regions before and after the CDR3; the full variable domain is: KAGVTQTPRYLIKTRGQQVTLSCSPISGHRSVSWYQQTPGQGLQFLFEYFSETQRNKGNFPGRFSGRQFSNSRSEMNVSTLELGDSALYLCASSLGSAGTYEQYFGPGTRLTVT.